Each of the 6 T cell receptor beta chains below was sequenced from the same sample in a study of Ad26.COV2.S vaccination and SARS-CoV-2 variants listed by TCRdb under 2021. Library preparation employed the immunoSEQ multiplex PCR assay. TCRdb mirrors the immuneACCESS table, restricted to in-frame sequences. Some clones are absent from its copies; in checked studies, under half trace to an unresolved V gene, and the reason for the others is unknown. The sample table holds roughly 380,000 clones, of which 70% to 90% were seen once. The top ten clones comprise about 3.6% of the sample. In light of the paper, this sample's treatment or condition label describes: 15 to 20 received Ad26.COV2.S at low or high dose, single or two shots; about 5 received placebo; per-sample allocation not given. Repertoires of vaccine and placebo recipients were sequenced from samples collected on day 63 after the first injection.

Source: peripheral blood, taken in a trial of Ad26.COV2.S vaccine versus placebo. These receptors originate from a person aged 18-65 years who received the Ad26.COV2.S COVID-19 vaccine or a placebo.

The chain uses TRBV2 and TRBJ2-7, with a weak D call TRBD2 (6 bases). Trimming removed 2 bases at V and 1 base at J, with 9 bases between. CDR1 SNHLY and CDR2 FYNNEI come from the germline V gene. The CDR3 has 14 residues. The CDR3: CASSEPSESYEQYF. DNA for the CDR3: TGTGCCAGCAGTGAACCTAGCGAGTCCTACGAGCAGTACTTC.

The chain is built from TRBV6-2 or TRBV6-3 and TRBJ2-3; the D gene is possibly TRBD2 (5 bases). The V gene's germline CDR1 is MNHEY and CDR2 SVGEGT. V was shortened by 5 bases and J by 0 bases, with 12 bases between the two germline ends. The CDR3 is made up of 15 amino acids. The CDR3 region has the DNA TGTGCCAGCAGTATGGACTCTAAAAGCACAGATACGCAGTATTTT. It yields the protein CASSMDSKSTDTQYF.

The chain joins TRBV4-1 to TRBJ1-2; D might be TRBD1 (6 bases). The CDR3 sequence is 12 residues long. With 8 bases removed from V and 3 bases from J, the gap between germline ends came to 10 bases. Germline V gene sequence: CDR1 MGHRA, CDR2 YSYEKL. CDR3 region: CASGGGHYGYTF. DNA for the CDR3: TGCGCCAGCGGGGGGGGCCACTATGGCTACACCTTC.

The V call is TRBV10-3, the J call TRBJ1-2, with no clear D. Trimming cost V 0 bases and J 4 bases, with 12 bases left between them. The CDR3 spans 15 residues. Germline V gene sequence: CDR1 ENHRY, CDR2 SYGVKD. CDR3 loop: CAISESVGMGYGYTF. The CDR3 nucleotides read TGTGCCATCAGTGAGTCTGTGGGTATGGGCTATGGCTACACCTTC.

V is TRBV29-1 and J is TRBJ2-5; perhaps TRBD2 as D (5 bases). CDR3 length: 11 residues. Between the trimmed V and J ends, which lost 7 bases and 5 bases, there was a span of 11 bases. Germline loops: CDR1 SQVTM, CDR2 ANQGSEA. The CDR3 is CSAGLDETQYF. CDR3 DNA: TGCAGCGCAGGACTCGATGAGACCCAGTACTTC.

The chain joins TRBV9 to TRBJ2-3, with no clear D. The CDR3 length is 13 residues. Trimming took off 4 bases at V and 0 bases at J, with 6 bases between the two ends. Germline V gene data show CDR1 as SGDLS and CDR2 as YYNGEE. The CDR3 coding sequence is TGTGCCAGCAGCCCAGCAAGCACAGATACGCAGTATTTT. This sequence encodes CASSPASTDTQYF.